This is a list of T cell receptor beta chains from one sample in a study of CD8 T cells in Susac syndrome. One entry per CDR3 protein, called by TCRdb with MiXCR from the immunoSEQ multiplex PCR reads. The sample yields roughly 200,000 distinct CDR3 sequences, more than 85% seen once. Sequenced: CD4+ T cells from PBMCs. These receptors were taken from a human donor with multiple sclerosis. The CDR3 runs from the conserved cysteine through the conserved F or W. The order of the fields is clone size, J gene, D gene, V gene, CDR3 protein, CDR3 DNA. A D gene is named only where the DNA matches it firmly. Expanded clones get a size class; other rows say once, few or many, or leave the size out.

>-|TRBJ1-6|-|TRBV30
CAWSIGRPNSPLHF
TGTGCCTGGAGTATCGGACGGCCAAATTCACCCCTCCACTTT
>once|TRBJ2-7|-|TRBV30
CAWSTRYHEQYF
TGTGCCTGGAGTACTAGGTACCACGAGCAGTACTTC
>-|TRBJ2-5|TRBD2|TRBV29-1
CSVDIAGGQETQYF
TGCAGCGTGGACATAGCGGGGGGACAAGAGACCCAGTACTTC
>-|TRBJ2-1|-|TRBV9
CASSGYPENEQFF
TGTGCCAGCAGCGGGTACCCGGAGAATGAGCAGTTCTTC
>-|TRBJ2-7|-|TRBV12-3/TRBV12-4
CASSLWSGSEQYF
TGTGCCAGCAGTTTATGGTCGGGGAGCGAGCAGTACTTC
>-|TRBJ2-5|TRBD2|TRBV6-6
CASNGLAGAEETQYF
TGTGCCAGCAACGGACTAGCGGGGGCCGAAGAGACCCAGTACTTC
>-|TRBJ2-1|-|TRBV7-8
CASSLQQSYNEQFF
TGTGCCAGCAGCTTACAACAGTCCTACAATGAGCAGTTCTTC
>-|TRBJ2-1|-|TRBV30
CAWSVSLNSHNEQFF
TGTGCCTGGAGTGTCTCCCTAAACAGCCACAATGAGCAGTTCTTC
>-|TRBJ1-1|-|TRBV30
CAWMPQRSEAFF
TGTGCCTGGATGCCCCAGCGTAGTGAAGCTTTCTTT
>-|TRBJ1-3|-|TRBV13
CASSWTGNTIYF
TGTGCCAGCAGTTGGACTGGAAACACCATATATTTT
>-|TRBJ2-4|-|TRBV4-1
CASSHGVLAKNIQYF
TGCGCCAGCAGCCACGGGGTCTTAGCCAAAAACATTCAGTACTTC
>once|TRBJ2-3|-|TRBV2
CASRERVGLTDTQYF
TGTGCCAGCAGGGAGAGGGTTGGCCTTACAGATACGCAGTATTTT
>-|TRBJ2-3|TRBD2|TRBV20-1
CSAPRAGVAGGHGDTQYF
TGCAGTGCCCCCCGGGCAGGGGTAGCGGGGGGGCACGGAGATACGCAGTATTTT
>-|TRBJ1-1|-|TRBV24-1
CATTPYGTHGRTEAFF
TGTGCCACCACTCCGTACGGGACGCACGGACGTACTGAAGCTTTCTTT
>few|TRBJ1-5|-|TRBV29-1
CSVVFGSNQPQHF
TGCAGCGTTGTGTTCGGCAGCAATCAGCCCCAGCATTTT
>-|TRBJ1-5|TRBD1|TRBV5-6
CASSFGPTGDNQPQHF
TGTGCCAGCAGCTTTGGGCCGACAGGGGACAATCAGCCCCAGCATTTT
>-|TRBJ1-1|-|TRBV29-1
CSVGFTNTEAFF
TGCAGCGTTGGTTTCACGAACACTGAAGCTTTCTTT
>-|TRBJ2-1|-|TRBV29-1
CSVIRGANEQFF
TGCAGCGTTATCAGAGGAGCCAATGAGCAGTTCTTC